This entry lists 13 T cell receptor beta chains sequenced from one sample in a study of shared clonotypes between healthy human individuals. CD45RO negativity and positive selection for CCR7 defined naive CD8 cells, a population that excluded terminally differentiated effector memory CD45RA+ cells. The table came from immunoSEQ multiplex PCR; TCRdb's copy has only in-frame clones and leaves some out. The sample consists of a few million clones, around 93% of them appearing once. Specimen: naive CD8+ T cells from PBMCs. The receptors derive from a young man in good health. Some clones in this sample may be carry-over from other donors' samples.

CDR3 sequence: CASSVLGRAGDTQYF. The DNA of the CDR3 is TGTGCCAGCAGTGTTCTGGGCAGGGCCGGAGATACGCAGTATTTT. The genes are TRBV6-1 and TRBJ2-3, with TRBD1 as a possible D gene (5 bases). This CDR3 is 15 amino acids long. V was cut by 4 bases and J by 5 bases, with 16 bases left in between. Germline V gene lookup returns CDR1 MNHNS and CDR2 SASEGT.

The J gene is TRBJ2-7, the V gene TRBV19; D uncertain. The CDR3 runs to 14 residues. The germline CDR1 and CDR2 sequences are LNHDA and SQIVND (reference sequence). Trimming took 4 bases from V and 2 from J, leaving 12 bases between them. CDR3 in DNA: TGTGCCAGTAGTACAGGTCTACCAGCCTACGAGCAGTACTTC. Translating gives CASSTGLPAYEQYF.

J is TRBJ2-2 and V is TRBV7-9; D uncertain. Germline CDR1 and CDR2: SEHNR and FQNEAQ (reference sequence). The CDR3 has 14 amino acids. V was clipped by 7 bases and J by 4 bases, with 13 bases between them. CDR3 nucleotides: TGTGCCAGCACGGACCGAAGTACCACCGGGGAGCTGTTTTTT. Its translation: CASTDRSTTGELFF.

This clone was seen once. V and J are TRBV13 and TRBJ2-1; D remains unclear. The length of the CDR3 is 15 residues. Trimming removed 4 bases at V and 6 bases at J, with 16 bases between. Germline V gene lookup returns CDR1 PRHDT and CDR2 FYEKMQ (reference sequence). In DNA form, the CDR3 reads TGTGCCAGCAGCTCGGACCCGTCGTGGGCCAATGAGCAGTTCTTC. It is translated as CASSSDPSWANEQFF.

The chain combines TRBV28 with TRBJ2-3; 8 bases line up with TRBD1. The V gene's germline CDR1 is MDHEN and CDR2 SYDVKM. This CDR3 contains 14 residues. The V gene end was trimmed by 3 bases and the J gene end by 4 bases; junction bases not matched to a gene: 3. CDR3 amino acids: CASSFQGASDTQYF. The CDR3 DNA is TGTGCCAGCAGTTTTCAGGGGGCCTCAGATACGCAGTATTTT.

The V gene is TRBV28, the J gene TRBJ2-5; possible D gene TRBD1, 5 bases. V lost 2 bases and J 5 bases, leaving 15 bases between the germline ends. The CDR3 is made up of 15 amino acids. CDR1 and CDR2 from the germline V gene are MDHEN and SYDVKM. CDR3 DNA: TGTGCCAGCAGTTTACAGGGCCCTCCCCGGGAGACCCAGTACTTC. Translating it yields CASSLQGPPRETQYF.

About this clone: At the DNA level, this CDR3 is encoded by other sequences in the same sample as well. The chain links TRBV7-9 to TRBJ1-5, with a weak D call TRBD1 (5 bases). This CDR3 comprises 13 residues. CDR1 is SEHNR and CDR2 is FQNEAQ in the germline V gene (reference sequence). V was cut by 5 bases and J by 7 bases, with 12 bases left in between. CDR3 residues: CASSPGGGQPQHF. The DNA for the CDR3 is TGTGCCAGCAGCCCCGGGGGTGGACAGCCCCAGCATTTT.

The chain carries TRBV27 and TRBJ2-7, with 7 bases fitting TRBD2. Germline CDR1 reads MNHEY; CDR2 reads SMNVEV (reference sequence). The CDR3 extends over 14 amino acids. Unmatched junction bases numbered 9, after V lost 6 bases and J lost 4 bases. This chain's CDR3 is CASSFRREPYEQYF. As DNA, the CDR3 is TGTGCCAGCAGCTTTCGGCGGGAGCCTTACGAGCAGTACTTC.

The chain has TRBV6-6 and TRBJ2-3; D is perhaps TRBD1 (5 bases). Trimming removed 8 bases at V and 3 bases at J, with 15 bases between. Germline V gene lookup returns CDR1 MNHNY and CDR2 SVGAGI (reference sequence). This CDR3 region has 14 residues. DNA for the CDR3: TGTGCCAGCTCCCCCGGGCAGGGAACAGATACGCAGTATTTT. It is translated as CASSPGQGTDTQYF.

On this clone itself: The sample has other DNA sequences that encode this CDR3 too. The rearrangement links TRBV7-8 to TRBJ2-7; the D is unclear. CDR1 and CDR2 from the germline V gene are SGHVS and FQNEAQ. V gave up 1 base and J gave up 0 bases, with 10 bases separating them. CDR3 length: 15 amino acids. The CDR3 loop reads CASSLGGRSSYEQYF. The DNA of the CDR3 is TGTGCCAGCAGCTTAGGCGGAAGGAGCTCCTACGAGCAGTACTTC.

CDR3 sequence: CSVEVVDADGQSSYEQYF. CDR3 DNA: TGCAGCGTTGAAGTGGTTGATGCCGATGGACAGAGCTCCTACGAGCAGTACTTC. The V and J genes are TRBV29-1 and TRBJ2-7, with TRBD1 as a possible D gene (6 bases). Trimming pared 1 base from V and 0 bases from J, leaving 22 bases between. Germline V gene data show CDR1 as SQVTM and CDR2 as ANQGSEA. CDR3 size: 18 residues.

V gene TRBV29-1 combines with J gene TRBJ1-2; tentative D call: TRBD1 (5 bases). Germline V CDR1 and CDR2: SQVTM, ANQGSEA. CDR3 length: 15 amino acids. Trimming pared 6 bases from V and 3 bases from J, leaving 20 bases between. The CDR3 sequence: CSVPQGGNRYYGYTF. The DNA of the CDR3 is TGCAGCGTCCCCCAGGGAGGTAACCGGTACTATGGCTACACCTTC. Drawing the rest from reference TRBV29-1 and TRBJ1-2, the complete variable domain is SAVISQKPSRDICQRGTSLTIQCQVDSQVTMMFWYRQQPGQSLTLIATANQGSEATYESGFVIDKFPISRPNLTFSTLTVSNMSPEDSSIYLCSVPQGGNRYYGYTFGSGTRLTVV.

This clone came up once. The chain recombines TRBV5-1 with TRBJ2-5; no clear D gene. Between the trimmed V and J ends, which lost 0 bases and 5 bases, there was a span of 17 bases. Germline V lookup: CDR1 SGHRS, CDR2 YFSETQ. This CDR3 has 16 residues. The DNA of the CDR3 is TGCGCCAGCAGCTTGGTAGTTCCCCCCGGTATGGAGACCCAGTACTTC. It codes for CASSLVVPPGMETQYF. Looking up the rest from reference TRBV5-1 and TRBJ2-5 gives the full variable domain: KAGVTQTPRYLIKTRGQQVTLSCSPISGHRSVSWYQQTPGQGLQFLFEYFSETQRNKGNFPGRFSGRQFSNSRSEMNVSTLELGDSALYLCASSLVVPPGMETQYFGPGTRLLVL.